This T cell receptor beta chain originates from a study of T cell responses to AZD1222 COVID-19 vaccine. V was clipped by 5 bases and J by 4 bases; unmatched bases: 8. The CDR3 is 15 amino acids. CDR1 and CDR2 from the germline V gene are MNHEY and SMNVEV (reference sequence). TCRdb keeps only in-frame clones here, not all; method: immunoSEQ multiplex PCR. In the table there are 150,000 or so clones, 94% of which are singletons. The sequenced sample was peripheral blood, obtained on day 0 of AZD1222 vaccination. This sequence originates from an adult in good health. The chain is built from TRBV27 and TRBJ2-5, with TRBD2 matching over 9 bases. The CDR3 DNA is TGTGCCAGCAGTCAACCCGGGACTAGCAGAGAGACCCAGTACTTC. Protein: CASSQPGTSRETQYF.